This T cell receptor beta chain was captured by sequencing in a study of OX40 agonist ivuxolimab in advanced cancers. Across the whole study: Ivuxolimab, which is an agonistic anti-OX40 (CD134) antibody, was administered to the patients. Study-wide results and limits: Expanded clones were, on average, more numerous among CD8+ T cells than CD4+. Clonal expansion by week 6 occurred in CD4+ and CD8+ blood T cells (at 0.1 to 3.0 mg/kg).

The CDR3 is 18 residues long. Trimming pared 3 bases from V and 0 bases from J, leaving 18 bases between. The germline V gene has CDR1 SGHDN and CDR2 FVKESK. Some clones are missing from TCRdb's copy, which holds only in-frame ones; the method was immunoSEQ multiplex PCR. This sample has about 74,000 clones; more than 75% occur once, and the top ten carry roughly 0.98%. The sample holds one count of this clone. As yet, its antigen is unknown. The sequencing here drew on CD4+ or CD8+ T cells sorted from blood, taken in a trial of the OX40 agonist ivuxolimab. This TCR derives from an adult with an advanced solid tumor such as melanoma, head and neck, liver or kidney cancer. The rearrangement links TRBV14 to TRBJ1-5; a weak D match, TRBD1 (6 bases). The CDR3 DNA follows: TGTGCCAGCAGCCATGAAGATCGTCAGGGGTATAGCAATCAGCCCCAGCATTTT. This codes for CASSHEDRQGYSNQPQHF. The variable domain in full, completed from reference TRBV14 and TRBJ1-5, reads EAGVTQFPSHSVIEKGQTVTLRCDPISGHDNLYWYRRVMGKEIKFLLHFVKESKQDESGMPNNRFLAERTGGTYSTLKVQPAELEDSGVYFCASSHEDRQGYSNQPQHFGDGTRLSIL.